These 26 T cell receptor beta chains share one sample of origin, sequenced in a study of T cell responses to AZD1222 COVID-19 vaccine. Produced via immunoSEQ multiplex PCR; TCRdb's table is partial and in-frame only. Of 150,000 to 200,000 clones in the sample, approximately 90% are singletons; the top ten hold around 5.8%. The material sequenced was peripheral blood, taken on day 0 of AZD1222 vaccination. The origin of the receptors is an adult in good health.

The chain recombines TRBV4-3 with TRBJ1-3; D call uncertain. The CDR3 is 15 amino acids. Germline V lookup: CDR1 LGHNA, CDR2 YSLEER. V was pared by 1 base and J by 0 bases, with 7 bases between. CDR3 residues: CASSQVEASGNTIYF. CDR3 DNA sequence: TGCGCCAGCAGCCAAGTTGAGGCCTCTGGAAACACCATATATTTT.

The rearrangement links TRBV6-5 to TRBJ2-2, with D perhaps matching TRBD1 or TRBD2 (6 bases each). The CDR3 totals 14 residues. Trimming removed 7 bases at V and 7 bases at J, with 16 bases between. Germline CDR1 is MNHEY and CDR2 is SVGAGI. This CDR3 is CASTIRGLVGELFF. In DNA, the CDR3 is TGTGCCAGCACTATCAGGGGACTGGTCGGGGAGCTGTTTTTT.

A remark on this clone: Other DNA sequences in this sample translate to the same CDR3. The chain uses TRBV29-1 and TRBJ2-5, with D possibly being TRBD2 (5 bases). Trimming took off 3 bases at V and 9 bases at J, with 8 bases between the two ends. Germline assignment: CDR1 SQVTM and CDR2 ANQGSEA. The CDR3 is made up of 10 amino acids. As DNA, the CDR3 is TGCAGCGTTGAGGAGAGGGCCCAGTACTTC. Translating it yields CSVEERAQYF. Variable domain in full (rest from reference TRBV29-1 and TRBJ2-5): SAVISQKPSRDICQRGTSLTIQCQVDSQVTMMFWYRQQPGQSLTLIATANQGSEATYESGFVIDKFPISRPNLTFSTLTVSNMSPEDSSIYLCSVEERAQYFGPGTRLLVL.

The CDR3 DNA reads as TGTGCCAGCTCCCCCGGGACAGGGACTCATCAGCCCCAGCATTTT. It encodes CASSPGTGTHQPQHF. The genes are TRBV18 and TRBJ1-5; TRBD1 matches 9 bases. The CDR3 length is 15 residues. The trim removed 6 bases at V and 5 bases at J, leaving 8 bases unmatched. Germline CDR1 reads KGHSH; CDR2 reads LQKENI. Full variable domain (missing parts from reference TRBV18 and TRBJ1-5): NAGVMQNPRHLVRRRGQEARLRCSPMKGHSHVYWYRQLPEEGLKFMVYLQKENIIDESGMPKERFSAEFPKEGPSILRIQQVVRGDSAAYFCASSPGTGTHQPQHFGDGTRLSIL.

V and J are TRBV7-9 and TRBJ2-7; 7 bases fit TRBD2. J lost 3 bases, V lost 5 bases, and 7 bases had no gene match. This CDR3 has 14 residues. Looked up from germline, CDR1 is SEHNR and CDR2 is FQNEAQ (reference sequence). The CDR3 region is CASSPSGLIYEQYF. The CDR3 DNA is TGTGCCAGCAGCCCATCGGGACTAATCTACGAGCAGTACTTC.

This chain joins TRBV5-1 and TRBJ1-1, with TRBD1 matching 7 bases. This CDR3 has 15 residues. Germline V gene lookup returns CDR1 SGHRS and CDR2 YFSETQ. V shed 4 bases, J shed 6 bases, and the junction held 12 bases outside the gene matches. This chain's CDR3 is CASSPDPTGSAEAFF. Here the CDR3 DNA reads TGCGCCAGCAGCCCCGACCCGACAGGGTCTGCTGAAGCTTTCTTT.

The J gene is TRBJ2-2, the V gene TRBV7-3; D remains ambiguous. The V end lost 3 bases, the J end lost 2 bases, and 1 base lay between the germline ends. CDR3 length: 12 residues. Germline assignment: CDR1 SGHTA and CDR2 FQGTGA. CDR3 bases: TGTGCCAGCAGCTTCAACACCGGGGAGCTGTTTTTT. Translation gives CASSFNTGELFF.

This clone was seen a few times. V and J are TRBV19 and TRBJ1-5; possible D gene TRBD1, 5 bases. This CDR3 spans 16 amino acids. Germline-derived CDR1 and CDR2 are LNHDA and SQIVND (reference sequence). V dropped 5 bases and J dropped 0 bases, with 14 bases sitting between them. The CDR3 loop reads CASSPQTVFSNQPQHF. The CDR3 bases are TGTGCCAGTAGTCCCCAGACAGTGTTTAGCAATCAGCCCCAGCATTTT.

This clone was observed a single time. The genes are TRBV30 and TRBJ1-3, with no clear D. This CDR3 has 13 amino acids. Germline lookup yields CDR1 GTSNPN and CDR2 SVGIG (reference sequence). V lost 3 bases to trimming and J lost 3 bases, with 9 bases between them. CDR3 DNA: TGTGCCTGGAGGGAGATGGGTGGAAACACCATATATTTT. Translation gives CAWREMGGNTIYF.

The chain joins TRBV4-3 to TRBJ2-3; D is uncertain. Per the germline V gene, CDR1 is LGHNA and CDR2 is YSLEER. The CDR3 loop spans 14 amino acids. V lost 6 bases to trimming and J lost 1 base, with 11 bases between them. CDR3 nucleotide sequence: TGCGCCAGCAGTAAGATAGGCGGCACAGATACGCAGTATTTT. This codes for CASSKIGGTDTQYF.

The chain joins TRBV6-5 to TRBJ2-7; 11 bases align to TRBD2. J gave up 4 bases and V 1 base, and 3 bases lay outside the gene matches. Germline CDR1 MNHEY, CDR2 SVGAGI. The CDR3 is 15 residues long. CDR3 coding DNA: TGTGCCAGCAGTTACTATTCTAGCGGGGGGTACGAGCAGTACTTC. Translated, it gives CASSYYSSGGYEQYF.

CDR3 nucleotide sequence: TGTGCCAGCTCACCACCGTCAGCCGGGGAGCTGTTTTTT. This encodes CASSPPSAGELFF. The chain carries TRBV18 and TRBJ2-2; D uncertain. From germline, CDR1 is KGHSH and CDR2 LQKENI. The V and J ends lost 0 bases and 6 bases respectively, with 5 bases between them. This CDR3 has 13 amino acids.

This clone was seen a single time. The chain employs TRBV29-1 and TRBJ1-4; D is ambiguous. Germline V lookup: CDR1 SQVTM, CDR2 ANQGSEA. Trimming left V 4 bases short and J 3 bases short, with 6 bases between. The CDR3 is 12 residues long. As DNA, the CDR3 is TGCAGCGTTGGGCAGTCTAATGAAAAACTGTTTTTT. This sequence encodes CSVGQSNEKLFF.

This rearrangement joins TRBV5-1 to TRBJ2-2, with 11 nucleotides matching TRBD2. The length of the CDR3 is 16 residues. In germline, CDR1 is SGHRS, CDR2 YFSETQ. The V gene end was trimmed by 3 bases and the J gene end by 4 bases; junction bases not matched to a gene: 5. This CDR3 is CASSSAGLAGTGELFF. The CDR3 DNA sequence: TGCGCCAGCAGCTCGGCCGGACTAGCGGGCACCGGGGAGCTGTTTTTT.

DNA of the CDR3: TGTGCCAGCAGTCGAGACAGCCAATCCTACGAGCAGTACTTC. It is translated as CASSRDSQSYEQYF. The chain joins TRBV4-2 to TRBJ2-7; a possible D gene is TRBD1 (5 bases). CDR1 and CDR2 from the germline V gene are LGHNA and YNFKEQ. With 6 bases removed from V and 1 base from J, the gap between germline ends came to 13 bases. CDR3 length: 14 amino acids.

This rearrangement joins TRBV3-1 (or the pseudogene TRBV3-2) to TRBJ1-4; possible D gene TRBD1, 6 bases. Germline V gene lookup returns CDR1 LGHDT and CDR2 YNNKEL (reference sequence). Trimming stripped 0 bases from V and 0 bases from J, with 20 bases between. The CDR3 has 20 amino acids. CDR3 residues: CASSQDVVPGAFATNEKLFF. In nucleotides, the CDR3 is TGTGCCAGCAGCCAAGATGTCGTCCCAGGGGCCTTTGCAACTAATGAAAAACTGTTTTTT.

The chain carries TRBV7-2 and TRBJ2-5; D may be TRBD2 (6 bases). V was shortened by 3 bases and J by 3 bases, with 11 bases between the two germline ends. Germline V gene data show CDR1 as SGHTA and CDR2 as FQGNSA. The CDR3 is 14 residues long. Written as DNA, the CDR3 is TGTGCCAGCAGCTTGGATAGCGGCAAAGAGACCCAGTACTTC. Amino acid sequence: CASSLDSGKETQYF.

This clone was picked up one time. V is TRBV27 and J is TRBJ2-7; D not certain. Trimming cost V 6 bases and J 0 bases, with 6 bases left between them. Germline assignment: CDR1 MNHEY and CDR2 SMNVEV (reference sequence). The CDR3 has 12 residues. CDR3 sequence reads: CASSTGSYEQYF. The CDR3 DNA reads TGTGCCAGCAGCACTGGCTCCTACGAGCAGTACTTC.

The chain carries TRBV2 and TRBJ2-1; 11 positions agree with TRBD2. The CDR3 is 20 residues long. With V trimmed by 7 bases and J by 2 bases, 19 bases remained unmatched. The germline gives CDR1 SNHLY, CDR2 FYNNEI. The CDR3 reads CASTGVSGRGFVIAYNEQFF. CDR3 sequence (DNA): TGTGCCAGCACAGGGGTTAGCGGGAGGGGCTTCGTTATCGCCTACAATGAGCAGTTCTTC.

This CDR3 reads CASSLGHYEQYF. The CDR3 DNA is TGTGCCAGCAGTCTAGGACACTACGAGCAGTACTTC. The chain uses TRBV28 and TRBJ2-7; a possible D gene is TRBD1 (5 bases). CDR3 size: 12 residues. The V end was cut by 5 bases, the J end by 3 bases, with 8 bases between. Germline V gene data show CDR1 as MDHEN and CDR2 as SYDVKM.

This clone was observed once. This chain links TRBV10-2 with TRBJ1-4; D remains ambiguous. Trimming left V 5 bases short and J 0 bases short, with 7 bases between. The CDR3 is 14 amino acids. The germline V gene has CDR1 WSHSY and CDR2 SAAADI. The CDR3 region is CASSSAATNEKLFF. In nucleotides, the CDR3 is TGCGCCAGCAGTTCAGCTGCAACTAATGAAAAACTGTTTTTT.

V is TRBV6-2 or TRBV6-3 and J is TRBJ2-7; the match to TRBD1 covers 7 bases. V shed 2 bases, J shed 6 bases, and the junction held 13 bases outside the gene matches. The CDR3 has 16 amino acids. CDR1 and CDR2 from the germline V gene are MNHEY and SVGEGT. The CDR3 is CASSYERGLSVGEQYF. The CDR3 nucleotides read TGTGCCAGCAGTTACGAAAGGGGGCTATCGGTCGGCGAGCAGTACTTC.

J is TRBJ2-5 and V is TRBV24-1, with D maybe TRBD2 (6 bases). Germline loops: CDR1 KGHDR, CDR2 SFDVKD. With 3 bases removed from V and 2 bases from J, the gap between germline ends came to 12 bases. The CDR3 extends over 15 amino acids. In DNA form, the CDR3 reads TGTGCCACCAGTGATACCTCCGGGGGTCAAGAGACCCAGTACTTC. Translating gives CATSDTSGGQETQYF.

The V call is TRBV10-3, the J call TRBJ1-4; possible D gene TRBD1, 6 bases. The germline gives CDR1 ENHRY, CDR2 SYGVKD. The CDR3 loop spans 12 amino acids. V was trimmed by 11 bases and J by 5 bases, leaving 12 bases between them. The CDR3 loop reads CASGGQNEKLFF. In DNA, the CDR3 is TGTGCCTCGGGGGGACAAAATGAAAAACTGTTTTTT.

The genes are TRBV5-1 and TRBJ1-4; D unresolved. The length of the CDR3 is 15 residues. Germline lookup yields CDR1 SGHRS and CDR2 YFSETQ. V dropped 4 bases and J dropped 0 bases, with 10 bases sitting between them. CDR3: CASSKDGATNEKLFF. The CDR3 coding sequence is TGCGCCAGCAGCAAGGACGGAGCAACTAATGAAAAACTGTTTTTT.

This sequence joins TRBV13 and TRBJ1-5; TRBD1 aligns across 8 bases. The CDR3 spans 19 residues. Germline CDR1 and CDR2: PRHDT and FYEKMQ (reference sequence). J was trimmed by 4 bases and V by 6 bases; bases with no gene match: 20. CDR3 protein: CASSIGPTGAMTSNQPQHF. Here the CDR3 DNA reads TGTGCCAGCAGTATAGGACCGACAGGGGCTATGACGAGTAATCAGCCCCAGCATTTT.